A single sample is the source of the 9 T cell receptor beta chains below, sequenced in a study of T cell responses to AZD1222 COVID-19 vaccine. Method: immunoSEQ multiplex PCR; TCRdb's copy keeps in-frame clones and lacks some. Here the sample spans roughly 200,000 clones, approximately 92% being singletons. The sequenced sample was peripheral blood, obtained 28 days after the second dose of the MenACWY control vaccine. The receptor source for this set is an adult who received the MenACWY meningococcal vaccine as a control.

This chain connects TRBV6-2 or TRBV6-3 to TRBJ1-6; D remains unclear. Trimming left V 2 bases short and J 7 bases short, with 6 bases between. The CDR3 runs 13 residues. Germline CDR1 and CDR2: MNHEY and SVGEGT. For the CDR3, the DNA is TGTGCCAGCAGTTACGTGGTCAATTCACCCCTCCACTTT. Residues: CASSYVVNSPLHF.

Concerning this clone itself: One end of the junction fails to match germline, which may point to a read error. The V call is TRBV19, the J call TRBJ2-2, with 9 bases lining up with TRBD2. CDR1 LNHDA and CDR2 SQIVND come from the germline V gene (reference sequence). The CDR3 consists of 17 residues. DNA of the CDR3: TGCCCCAGTCCACGGCGGGGGGGCCTTCCGAACACCGGGGAGCTGTTTTTT. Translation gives CPSPRRGGLPNTGELFF.

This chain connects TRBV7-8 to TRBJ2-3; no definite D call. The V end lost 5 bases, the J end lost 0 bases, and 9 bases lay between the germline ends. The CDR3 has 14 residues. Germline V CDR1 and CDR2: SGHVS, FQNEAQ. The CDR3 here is CASSGWASTDTQYF. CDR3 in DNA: TGTGCCAGCAGCGGATGGGCTAGCACAGATACGCAGTATTTT.

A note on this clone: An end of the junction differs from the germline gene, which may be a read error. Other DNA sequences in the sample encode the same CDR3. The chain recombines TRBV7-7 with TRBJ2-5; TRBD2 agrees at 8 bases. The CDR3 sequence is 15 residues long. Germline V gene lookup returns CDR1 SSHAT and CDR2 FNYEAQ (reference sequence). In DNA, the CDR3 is TGTGCTAGCAGCTTAACGGGGGGGCGCCAAGAGACCCAGTACTTC. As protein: CASSLTGGRQETQYF. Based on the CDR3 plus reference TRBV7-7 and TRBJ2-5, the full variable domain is GAGVSQSPRYKVTKRGQDVTLRCDPISSHATLYWYQQALGQGPEFLTYFNYEAQPDKSGLPSDRFSAERPEGSISTLTIQRTEQRDSAMYRCASSLTGGRQETQYFGPGTRLLVL.

The CDR3 sequence: CASSPGQGATGELFF. DNA for the CDR3: TGTGCCAGCAGCCCGGGACAGGGGGCGACCGGGGAGCTGTTTTTT. The chain uses TRBV7-3 and TRBJ2-2; 12 bases match TRBD1. This CDR3 is 15 amino acids long. V shed 5 bases, J shed 5 bases, and the junction held 3 bases outside the gene matches. Germline V gene sequence: CDR1 SGHTA, CDR2 FQGTGA.

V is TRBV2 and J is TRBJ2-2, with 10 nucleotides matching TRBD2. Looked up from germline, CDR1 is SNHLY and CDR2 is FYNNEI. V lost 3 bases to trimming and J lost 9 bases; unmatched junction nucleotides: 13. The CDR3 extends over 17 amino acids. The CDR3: CASSDPRGTSVIRELFF. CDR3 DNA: TGTGCCAGCAGTGACCCCAGGGGGACTAGCGTTATCCGGGAGCTGTTTTTT. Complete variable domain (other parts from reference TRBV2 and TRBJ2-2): EPEVTQTPSHQVTQMGQEVILRCVPISNHLYFYWYRQILGQKVEFLVSFYNNEISEKSEIFDDQFSVERPDGSNFTLKIRSTKLEDSAMYFCASSDPRGTSVIRELFFGEGSRLTVL.

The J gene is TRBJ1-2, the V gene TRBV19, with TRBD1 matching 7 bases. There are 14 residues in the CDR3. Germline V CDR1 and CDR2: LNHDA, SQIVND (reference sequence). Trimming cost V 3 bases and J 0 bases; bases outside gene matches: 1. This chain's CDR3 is CASSMDRTNYGYTF. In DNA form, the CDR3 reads TGTGCCAGTAGTATGGACAGGACTAACTATGGCTACACCTTC.

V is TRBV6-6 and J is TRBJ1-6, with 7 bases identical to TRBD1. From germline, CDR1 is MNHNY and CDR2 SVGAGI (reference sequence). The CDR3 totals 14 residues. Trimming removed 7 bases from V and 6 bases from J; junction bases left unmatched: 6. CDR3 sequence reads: CASKGQLFNSPLHF. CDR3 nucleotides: TGTGCCAGCAAGGGACAGCTGTTTAATTCACCCCTCCACTTT.

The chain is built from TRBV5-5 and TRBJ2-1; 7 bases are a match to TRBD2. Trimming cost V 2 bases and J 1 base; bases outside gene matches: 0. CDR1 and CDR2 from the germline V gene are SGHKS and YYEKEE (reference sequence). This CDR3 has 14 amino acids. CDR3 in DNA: TGTGCCAGCAGCTTCGGGGGGTCCTACAATGAGCAGTTCTTC. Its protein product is CASSFGGSYNEQFF.